This T cell receptor (beta chain) comes out of a study of early T cells in non-severe SARS-CoV-2 infection. Study background: Sequencing of unsorted whole blood was done on bulk RNA, leaving chains unpaired. General observations from the study: Private and CD4 specificities were missed by VDJdb matching, skewed to anti-spike CD8.

Individual cDNA molecules carried attached unique molecular identifiers. A single record per CDR3 protein comes from TCRdb applying MiXCR to the 5' RACE reads. The data show fewer than 35,000 distinct CDR3 sequences, 4.4% seen once. Trimming left V 9 bases short and J 2 bases short, with 11 bases between. This CDR3 region has 12 residues. The germline V gene has CDR1 MNHEY and CDR2 SVGEGT. This clonotype is labeled medium-sized. Its antigen remains unidentified. The TCR sequence derives from an adult who was a healthcare worker with PCR-confirmed SARS-CoV-2 infection or an uninfected control (not recorded which). The sample comprised whole blood. V and J are TRBV6-2 or TRBV6-3 and TRBJ2-7, with D maybe TRBD2 (5 bases). The CDR3 region has the DNA TGTGCCAGTCGTCGGGATGCCTACGAGCAGTACTTC. As protein: CASRRDAYEQYF.